These 9 T cell receptor beta chains came from one sample sequenced in a study of CD8+ T cells in alopecia areata. Investigators isolated RNA and reverse transcribed it into cDNA to act as the sequencing template. Here immunoSEQ multiplex PCR was the method, and the copy in TCRdb shows in-frame clones only, minus some. The table shows just over 150,000 clones, with around half occurring only once. Sequences were derived from CD8+ T cells sorted from blood, sampled at week 0. These receptors were obtained from a human donor with alopecia areata.

In regard to this clone: Different DNA sequences within this sample yield the same CDR3. The genes are TRBV4-3 and TRBJ2-1; D unresolved. V was pared by 0 bases and J by 6 bases, with 6 bases between. The CDR3 consists of 13 residues. CDR1 and CDR2 from the germline V gene are LGHNA and YSLEER. CDR3 sequence: CASSQDASNEQFF. The CDR3 coding sequence is TGCGCCAGCAGCCAAGATGCTTCCAATGAGCAGTTCTTC.

The V gene is TRBV20-1, the J gene TRBJ1-1, with D unclear. V gave up 5 bases and J gave up 6 bases, with 10 bases separating them. CDR3 size: 11 residues. From germline, CDR1 is DFQATT and CDR2 SNEGSKA (reference sequence). Written as DNA, the CDR3 is TGCAGTGCTGATCGACCGCCTGAAGCTTTCTTT. Its translation: CSADRPPEAFF.

V and J are TRBV27 and TRBJ1-5; D is ambiguous. This CDR3 contains 14 residues. V was cut by 3 bases and J by 3 bases, with 9 bases left in between. Germline V CDR1 and CDR2: MNHEY, SMNVEV (reference sequence). CDR3 region: CASSLGWANQPQHF. The CDR3 DNA reads TGTGCCAGCAGTTTGGGGTGGGCCAATCAGCCCCAGCATTTT.

The gene calls are TRBV4-3 and TRBJ2-2; weak D call: TRBD2 (5 bases). The germline V and J ends were trimmed by 5 bases and 3 bases, with 10 bases remaining between them. This CDR3 has 14 amino acids. Germline values: CDR1 LGHNA, CDR2 YSLEER. The CDR3 DNA reads TGCGCCAGCAGCTCGGGGTCGTACACCGGGGAGCTGTTTTTT. Translation gives CASSSGSYTGELFF.

CDR3 sequence: CSVLFDRRDEQYF. CDR3 DNA: TGCAGCGTACTTTTCGACAGGCGGGACGAGCAGTACTTC. The J gene is TRBJ2-7, the V gene TRBV29-1, with D perhaps matching TRBD1 (6 bases). Deletions cut 6 bases from V and 5 bases from J, with 17 bases between. Per germline, CDR1 SQVTM and CDR2 ANQGSEA. The CDR3 contains 13 residues.

This clone has just a few counts. V and J are TRBV25-1 and TRBJ2-2, with 9 nucleotides matching TRBD2. Germline-derived CDR1 and CDR2 are MGHDK and SYGVNS. V trimming: 2 bases; J trimming: 0 bases; junction bases outside the gene matches: 1. CDR3 size: 16 residues. The CDR3 loop is CASSELAGTNTGELFF. The CDR3, as DNA: TGTGCCAGCAGTGAACTAGCGGGGACGAACACCGGGGAGCTGTTTTTT.

The V and J genes are TRBV4-3 and TRBJ1-2; 11 bases align to TRBD1. Per the germline V gene, CDR1 is LGHNA and CDR2 is YSLEER. Unmatched junction bases numbered 5, after V lost 5 bases and J lost 6 bases. The CDR3 is 14 amino acids. The CDR3 coding sequence is TGCGCCAGCAGCTTAGGACAGGGGGCGCATGGCTACACCTTC. It encodes CASSLGQGAHGYTF.

This chain connects TRBV30 to TRBJ1-1, with 8 bases fitting TRBD1. The CDR3 runs to 15 residues. The V segment lost 7 bases and the J segment 0 bases; nucleotides outside the gene matches: 10. The germline V gene encodes CDR1 GTSNPN and CDR2 SVGIG (reference sequence). DNA for the CDR3: TGTGCCTTACTAGGGACAGGAGACATGAACACTGAAGCTTTCTTT. It specifies CALLGTGDMNTEAFF. Based on the CDR3 plus reference TRBV30 and TRBJ1-1, the full variable domain is SQTIHQWPATLVQPVGSPLSLECTVEGTSNPNLYWYRQAAGRGLQLLFYSVGIGQISSEVPQNLSASRPQDRQFILSSKKLLLSDSGFYLCALLGTGDMNTEAFFGQGTRLTVV.

The chain recombines TRBV5-5 with TRBJ1-2; D gene ambiguous. CDR3 length: 16 residues. Germline-derived CDR1 and CDR2 are SGHKS and YYEKEE (reference sequence). Trimming removed 1 base at V and 3 bases at J, with 16 bases between. This CDR3 reads CASSLTDRPSDYGYTF. DNA of the CDR3: TGTGCCAGCAGCTTGACTGACCGACCGTCGGACTATGGCTACACCTTC.